The 19 T cell receptor beta chains below come from one sample, sequenced in a study of T cell responses to AZD1222 COVID-19 vaccine. TCRdb's copy holds only in-frame clones and misses some; the assay was immunoSEQ multiplex PCR. The sample lists 150,000 to 180,000 clones; 90% were seen once. This specimen was peripheral blood, taken on day 0 of AZD1222 vaccination. All receptors derive from an adult in good health.

This clone was seen a single time. The genes are TRBV27 and TRBJ1-3; possible D gene TRBD1, 5 bases. This CDR3 region has 15 residues. CDR1 and CDR2 from the germline V gene are MNHEY and SMNVEV (reference sequence). Trimming took 3 bases from V and 4 from J, leaving 13 bases between them. CDR3 sequence (DNA): TGTGCCAGCAGTTTGGGGTCAGGGTTAGGAAACACCATATATTTT. Translated, it gives CASSLGSGLGNTIYF.

CDR3 coding DNA: TGTGCCAGCAGCGAACAGGACTCTGGAAACACCATATATTTT. Protein sequence: CASSEQDSGNTIYF. The rearrangement joins TRBV28 to TRBJ1-3, with a weak D call TRBD1 (5 bases). The CDR3 consists of 14 residues. The V and J ends lost 6 bases and 0 bases respectively, with 9 bases between them. CDR1 MDHEN and CDR2 SYDVKM come from the germline V gene.

The gene calls are TRBV7-9 and TRBJ2-1, with D perhaps being TRBD1 or TRBD2 (5 bases each). Per germline, CDR1 SEHNR and CDR2 FQNEAQ (reference sequence). This CDR3 has 14 residues. V dropped 5 bases and J dropped 8 bases, with 16 bases sitting between them. The CDR3 DNA reads TGTGCCAGCAGCGGGGACCAAAAGAACGATGAGCAGTTCTTC. This gives the protein CASSGDQKNDEQFF.

The rearrangement uses TRBV19 and TRBJ1-5; 10 nucleotides agree with TRBD1. Trimming took 1 base from V and 3 from J; bases not matched to a gene: 6. Germline V lookup: CDR1 LNHDA, CDR2 SQIVND (reference sequence). The CDR3 sequence is 17 residues long. CDR3 bases: TGTGCCAGTAGTATAGCCCGGGGGACAGGGGTCAATCAGCCCCAGCATTTT. It is translated as CASSIARGTGVNQPQHF.

J is TRBJ2-3 and V is TRBV6-5; D gene unclear. The CDR3 has 12 residues. Trimming shortened V by 6 bases and J by 5 bases, and 9 bases separated the two germline ends. The V gene's germline CDR1 is MNHEY and CDR2 SVGAGI. The CDR3 loop is CASSDYGDTQYF. Here the CDR3 DNA reads TGTGCCAGCAGCGATTATGGAGATACGCAGTATTTT.

V and J are TRBV7-2 and TRBJ1-2; TRBD1 might be the D (6 bases). There are 14 residues in the CDR3. From germline, CDR1 is SGHTA and CDR2 FQGNSA. The germline V and J ends were trimmed by 1 base and 8 bases, with 14 bases remaining between them. This CDR3 is CASSLGGQGGGYTF. CDR3 bases: TGTGCCAGCAGCTTAGGGGGACAAGGAGGCGGCTACACCTTC. The full variable domain, its missing parts supplied by reference TRBV7-2 and TRBJ1-2, is GAGVSQSPSNKVTEKGKDVELRCDPISGHTALYWYRQSLGQGLEFLIYFQGNSAPDKSGLPSDRFSAERTGGSVSTLTIQRTQQEDSAVYLCASSLGGQGGGYTFGSGTRLTVV.

The chain carries TRBV5-6 and TRBJ1-2; D not resolved. Germline CDR1 and CDR2: SGHDT and YYEEEE. This CDR3 contains 13 residues. V shed 4 bases and J shed 4 bases, with 11 bases lying between them. The CDR3 loop reads CASSLAGSYGYTF. The CDR3 DNA is TGTGCCAGCAGCCTCGCGGGTAGCTATGGCTACACCTTC.

The chain carries TRBV13 and TRBJ2-7; perhaps TRBD1 as D (5 bases). Per the germline V gene, CDR1 is PRHDT and CDR2 is FYEKMQ (reference sequence). V lost 1 base to trimming and J lost 2 bases, with 6 bases between them. This CDR3 is 13 amino acids long. For the CDR3, the DNA is TGTGCCAGCAGCTTAGCCAGGGCCTACGAGCAGTACTTC. Protein product: CASSLARAYEQYF.

This chain joins TRBV27 and TRBJ2-7; D perhaps matches TRBD2 (6 bases). CDR1 is MNHEY and CDR2 is SMNVEV in the germline V gene (reference sequence). V dropped 6 bases and J dropped 4 bases, with 13 bases sitting between them. The CDR3 runs 13 residues. Written as DNA, the CDR3 is TGTGCCAGCAGGCCCGGGGCGGGGTACGAGCAGTACTTC. Translating it yields CASRPGAGYEQYF.

The CDR3 nucleotides read TGTGCCAGCAGGAACCGGGACAGGGGGAGTGAGGAGCAGTACTTC. This sequence encodes CASRNRDRGSEEQYF. The chain carries TRBV28 and TRBJ2-7, with 11 bases matching TRBD1. The V segment lost 6 bases and the J segment 7 bases; nucleotides outside the gene matches: 11. Per germline, CDR1 MDHEN and CDR2 SYDVKM. The CDR3 is 15 residues long.

The V gene is TRBV4-1, the J gene TRBJ1-2; D not certain. Germline loops: CDR1 MGHRA, CDR2 YSYEKL. V lost 0 bases to trimming and J lost 3 bases, with 8 bases between them. CDR3 length: 14 residues. CDR3 in amino acids: CASSQDLGYYGYTF. CDR3 coding DNA: TGCGCCAGCAGCCAAGATCTCGGCTACTATGGCTACACCTTC.

The rearrangement links TRBV28 to TRBJ1-2; 7 bases are shared with TRBD1. Germline loops: CDR1 MDHEN, CDR2 SYDVKM. The CDR3 runs 15 residues. V lost 5 bases and J lost 6; bases outside the gene matches: 12. CDR3 sequence reads: CASSPPGTEVNGYTF. Here the CDR3 DNA reads TGTGCCAGCAGTCCCCCCGGGACAGAAGTTAATGGCTACACCTTC.

The chain employs TRBV11-3 and TRBJ2-1, with 8 bases lining up with TRBD2. CDR3 length: 15 residues. Germline-derived CDR1 and CDR2 are SGHNT and YENEEA. With 2 bases clipped from V and 0 bases from J, the junction kept 0 bases outside the gene matches. The CDR3 nucleotides read TGTGCCAGCAGCTTAAGCGGGAGCTCCTACAATGAGCAGTTCTTC. Translated, it gives CASSLSGSSYNEQFF.

This chain joins TRBV13 and TRBJ2-3; a weak D match, TRBD2 (7 bases). Trimming removed 5 bases at V and 4 bases at J, with 16 bases between. This CDR3 spans 15 amino acids. Germline V lookup: CDR1 PRHDT, CDR2 FYEKMQ (reference sequence). The CDR3, as DNA: TGTGCCAGCAGCCCGGACGGGGGGCGGGCAGATACGCAGTATTTT. Residues: CASSPDGGRADTQYF.

This clone was counted a single time. An end of the junction differs from the germline gene, which may be a read error. This chain's CDR3 is CASSQEPGNFCF. The DNA of the CDR3 is TGTGCCAGCAGCCAAGAACCCGGAAATTTCTGTTTT. The chain couples TRBV3-1 (or the pseudogene TRBV3-2) to TRBJ1-4; the D is unclear. Germline loops: CDR1 LGHDT, CDR2 YNNKEL (reference sequence). This CDR3 has 12 residues.

The chain has TRBV7-9 and TRBJ2-5, with 9 nucleotides matching TRBD1. Germline V gene data show CDR1 as SEHNR and CDR2 as FQNEAQ (reference sequence). The CDR3 runs to 14 residues. V shed 5 bases, J shed 5 bases, and the junction held 6 bases outside the gene matches. As DNA, the CDR3 is TGTGCCAGCAGCCACGGACAGGGGAGGGAGACCCAGTACTTC. Translated, it gives CASSHGQGRETQYF.

The rearrangement joins TRBV19 to TRBJ1-6; tentative D call: TRBD1 (5 bases). This CDR3 comprises 15 residues. Between the trimmed V and J ends, which lost 3 bases and 9 bases, there was a span of 15 bases. Germline V gene sequence: CDR1 LNHDA, CDR2 SQIVND (reference sequence). The CDR3 loop reads CASSMGGFESSPLHF. The CDR3 DNA sequence: TGTGCCAGTAGTATGGGGGGTTTCGAGAGTTCACCCCTCCACTTT.

As DNA, the CDR3 is TGCAGTGCTAGTTCCCGTCGGGTACACCAAGAGACCCAGTACTTC. Its protein is CSASSRRVHQETQYF. The rearrangement uses TRBV20-1 and TRBJ2-5; D is unclear. Germline lookup yields CDR1 DFQATT and CDR2 SNEGSKA (reference sequence). Trimming removed 3 bases at V and 0 bases at J, with 14 bases between. The CDR3 totals 15 residues.

This sequence joins TRBV24-1 and TRBJ1-2; D ambiguous. Trimming left V 9 bases short and J 4 bases short, with 8 bases between. The CDR3 totals 11 residues. The germline V gene has CDR1 KGHDR and CDR2 SFDVKD. CDR3 nucleotide sequence: TGTGCCACCTCGACCATCTATGGCTACACCTTC. It yields the protein CATSTIYGYTF.